Reported below is one T cell receptor beta chain. The CDR3 is 14 residues long. Germline V gene lookup returns CDR1 LNHDA and CDR2 SQIVND (reference sequence). V lost 4 bases, J lost 3 bases, and 4 bases stayed unmatched. The sample originates from a study of blood T cell repertoires in COVID-19. As for the study in general: The origin of the acute and convalescent COVID-19 samples was the United States, Italy and Spain. The cDNA or gDNA used as material had been derived from T cells, B-cell-depleted T cells, or PBMCs.

As handled by the study authors: It was from reference gene primer amplification that nucleated cell counts were estimated. Method: immunoSEQ multiplex PCR; TCRdb's copy keeps in-frame clones and lacks some. V and J calls and clone size are as listed in that table; D and trimming were resolved from the DNA. The profile shows some 460,000 clones, roughly 90% of them singletons. The chain couples TRBV19 to TRBJ1-1; TRBD1 aligns across 8 bases. Sequencing was done on a sample of peripheral blood. This receptor was obtained from a woman aged 30 to 39 with acute or convalescent COVID-19. Written as DNA, the CDR3 is TGTGCCAGTAGTAACAGGGGGTCTTACACTGAAGCTTTCTTT. Translating gives CASSNRGSYTEAFF.